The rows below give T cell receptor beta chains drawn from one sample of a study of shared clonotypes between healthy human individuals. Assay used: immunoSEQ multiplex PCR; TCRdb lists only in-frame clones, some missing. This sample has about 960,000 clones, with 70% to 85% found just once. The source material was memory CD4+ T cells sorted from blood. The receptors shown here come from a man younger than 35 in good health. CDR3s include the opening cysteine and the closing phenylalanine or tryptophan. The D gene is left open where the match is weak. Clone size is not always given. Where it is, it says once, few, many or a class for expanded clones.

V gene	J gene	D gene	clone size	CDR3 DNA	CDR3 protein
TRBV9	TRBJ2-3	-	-	TGTGCCAGCAGCGTAGGATTGACAAGCACAGATACGCAGTATTTT	CASSVGLTSTDTQYF
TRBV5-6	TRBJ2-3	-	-	TGTGCCAGCAGCTATCTTGAGGGAAGTGGTACGCAGTATTTT	CASSYLEGSGTQYF
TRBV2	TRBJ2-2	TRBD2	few	TGTGCCAGCAGGGGGACTAGCACGGGGGAGCTGTTTTTT	CASRGTSTGELFF
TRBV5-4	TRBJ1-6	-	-	TGTGCCAGCAGCGGGGACTGGAATTCACCCCTCCACTTT	CASSGDWNSPLHF
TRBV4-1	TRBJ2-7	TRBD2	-	TGCGCCAGCAGCCAAGGGATAGCGGGGGTCCACGAGCAGTACTTC	CASSQGIAGVHEQYF
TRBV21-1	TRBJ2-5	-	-	TGTGCCAGCAGCCTAAGGAGAGGCGCCGCGGAGACCCAGTACTTC	CASSLRRGAAETQYF
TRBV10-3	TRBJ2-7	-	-	TGTGCCATCAGTGACATGCGGGGAACCTACGAGCAGTACTTC	CAISDMRGTYEQYF
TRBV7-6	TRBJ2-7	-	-	TGTGCCAGCAGCTTAGTCCTTTGGGGCAGGGGCTACGAGCAGTACTTC	CASSLVLWGRGYEQYF
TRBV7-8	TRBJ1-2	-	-	TGTGCCAGCAGCTTACTTTGGGGGGACGTTGGCTACACCTTC	CASSLLWGDVGYTF
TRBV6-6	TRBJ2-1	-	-	TGTGCCAGCAGTTACCTCGGACGGGACGGGGTCTTC	CASSYLGRDGVF
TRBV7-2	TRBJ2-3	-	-	TGTGCCAGCAGCCCCGGGAACACAGATACGCAGTATTTT	CASSPGNTDTQYF
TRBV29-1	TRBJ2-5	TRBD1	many	TGCAGCGTTGAACCCGGGACAGGGGGGAAAGAGACCCAGTACTTC	CSVEPGTGGKETQYF
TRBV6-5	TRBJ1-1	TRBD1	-	TGTGCCAGCAGTTACGGGGCGGGGGACAGGCGGACTTTCTTT	CASSYGAGDRRTFF
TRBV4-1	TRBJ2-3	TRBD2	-	TGCGCCAGCAGCCAATTAACTAGCGGCCGCACAGATACGCAGTATTTT	CASSQLTSGRTDTQYF
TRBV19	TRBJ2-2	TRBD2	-	TGTGCCAGTAGTATAGGGCTAGCGGGAGGAACGAACACCGGGGAGCTGTTTTTT	CASSIGLAGGTNTGELFF
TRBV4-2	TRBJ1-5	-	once	TGTGCCAGCAGCCAAAGACAGGAAATTGGGCCCCAGCATTTT	CASSQRQEIGPQHF
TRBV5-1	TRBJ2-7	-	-	TGCGCCAGCAGCCCCCTACGGGGGAGGGAGCAGTACTTC	CASSPLRGREQYF
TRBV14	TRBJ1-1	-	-	TGTGCCAGCAGCCAAGAGTCGTACGGGCCCAACACTGAAGCTTTCTTT	CASSQESYGPNTEAFF
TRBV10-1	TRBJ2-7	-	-	TGCGCCTGCAGTCTCCGTCGGGGCTTTAAGCGATCGCAACTTTACGAGCAGTACTTC	CACSLRRGFKRSQLYEQYF
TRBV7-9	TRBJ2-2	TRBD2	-	TGTGCCAGCAGCTTAAAACTAGCGGGAAACCCGCGAGACACCGGGGAGCTGTTTTTT	CASSLKLAGNPRDTGELFF
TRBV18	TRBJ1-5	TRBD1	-	TGTGCCAGCTCGTATTCCGGGACAGATAGCAATCAGCCCCAGCATTTT	CASSYSGTDSNQPQHF
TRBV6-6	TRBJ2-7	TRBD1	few	TGTGCCAGCAGTTCCGGGACAGGGTACCACGAGCAGTACTTC	CASSSGTGYHEQYF
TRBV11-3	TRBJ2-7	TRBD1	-	TGTGCCAGCAGCTCGACAGGGGGTGAGCAGTACTTC	CASSSTGGEQYF
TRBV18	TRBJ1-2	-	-	TGTGCCAGCTCACCACTTACAGCGGTGAATAACTATGGCTACACCTTC	CASSPLTAVNNYGYTF
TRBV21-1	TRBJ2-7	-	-	TGTGCCAGCAGCAATCCCGAGCAGTACTTC	CASSNPEQYF
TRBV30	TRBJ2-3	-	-	TGTGCCTGGTCTCGGTACACAGATACGCAGTATTTT	CAWSRYTDTQYF
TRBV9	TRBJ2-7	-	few	TGTGCCAGCAGCGCGTTGGGCAGCTCCTACGAGCAGTACTTC	CASSALGSSYEQYF
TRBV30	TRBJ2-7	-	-	TGTGCCTGGAGATTTATGGGACTACAGGGCCTCTACGAGCAGTACTTC	CAWRFMGLQGLYEQYF
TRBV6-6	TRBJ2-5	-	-	TGTGCCAGCAGTTACCCCCCCACTGGAGAGACCCAGTACTTC	CASSYPPTGETQYF
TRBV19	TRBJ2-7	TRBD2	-	TGTGCCAGTAGTATGGGGGGGACCAACTACGAGCAGTACTTC	CASSMGGTNYEQYF